This T cell receptor (beta chain) is drawn from a study of cytomegalovirus exposure and HLA in healthy donors. Amplification used 60 Vbeta primers and 13 Jbeta primers. The repertoire was sequenced with immunoSEQ multiplex PCR; TCRdb's copy has only in-frame clones and lacks some. The data show 70,000 to 100,000 clones, less than 80% seen once. The receptor was isolated from a woman aged 45-65 years in good health and CMV-seropositive. The material sequenced was PBMCs.

The CDR3 loop reads CASRRDSNQPQHF. DNA of the CDR3: TGTGCCAGCAGGCGGGACAGCAATCAGCCCCAGCATTTT. The rearrangement joins TRBV2 to TRBJ1-5, with D possibly TRBD1 on 5 matching bases. Germline V gives CDR1 SNHLY, CDR2 FYNNEI. The CDR3 is made up of 13 amino acids. Trimming removed 6 bases at V and 1 base at J, with 7 bases between.